This T cell receptor beta chain is drawn from a study of blood T cell repertoires in COVID-19. TCRdb's table, derived via immunoSEQ multiplex PCR, lists solely in-frame clones and lacks some. Of 90,000 or so clones in the sample, about 82% are singletons; the top ten hold 25%. CDR3 size: 16 residues. Trimming left V 6 bases short and J 4 bases short, with 19 bases between. Per the germline V gene, CDR1 is SNHLY and CDR2 is FYNNEI. The receptor was derived from a human donor in a cohort sampled during active COVID-19. The chain uses TRBV2 and TRBJ1-3; unclear D gene. Input material: peripheral blood. CDR3 bases: TGTGCCAGCAGGTACTATTTGGCCCCCTACGGAAACACCATATATTTT. This sequence encodes CASRYYLAPYGNTIYF. Full variable domain (remainder filled in from reference TRBV2 and TRBJ1-3): EPEVTQTPSHQVTQMGQEVILRCVPISNHLYFYWYRQILGQKVEFLVSFYNNEISEKSEIFDDQFSVERPDGSNFTLKIRSTKLEDSAMYFCASRYYLAPYGNTIYFGEGSWLTVV.